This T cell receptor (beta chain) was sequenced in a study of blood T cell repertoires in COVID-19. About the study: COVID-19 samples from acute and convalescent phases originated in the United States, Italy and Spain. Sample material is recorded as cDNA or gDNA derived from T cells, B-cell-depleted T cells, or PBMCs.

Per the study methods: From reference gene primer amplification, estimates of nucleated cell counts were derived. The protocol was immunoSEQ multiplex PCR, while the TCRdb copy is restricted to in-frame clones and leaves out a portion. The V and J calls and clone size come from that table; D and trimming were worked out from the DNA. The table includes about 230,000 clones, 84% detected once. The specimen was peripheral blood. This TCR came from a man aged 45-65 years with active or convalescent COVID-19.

The CDR3 DNA is TGTGCCAGCAGTGAGCCAGGGTTAGGAAACACCATATATTTT. As protein: CASSEPGLGNTIYF. V gene TRBV2 combines with J gene TRBJ1-3, with a tentative D call TRBD1 (5 bases). Germline V gene sequence: CDR1 SNHLY, CDR2 FYNNEI. The CDR3 extends over 14 amino acids. V lost 3 bases to trimming and J lost 4 bases, with 10 bases between them.